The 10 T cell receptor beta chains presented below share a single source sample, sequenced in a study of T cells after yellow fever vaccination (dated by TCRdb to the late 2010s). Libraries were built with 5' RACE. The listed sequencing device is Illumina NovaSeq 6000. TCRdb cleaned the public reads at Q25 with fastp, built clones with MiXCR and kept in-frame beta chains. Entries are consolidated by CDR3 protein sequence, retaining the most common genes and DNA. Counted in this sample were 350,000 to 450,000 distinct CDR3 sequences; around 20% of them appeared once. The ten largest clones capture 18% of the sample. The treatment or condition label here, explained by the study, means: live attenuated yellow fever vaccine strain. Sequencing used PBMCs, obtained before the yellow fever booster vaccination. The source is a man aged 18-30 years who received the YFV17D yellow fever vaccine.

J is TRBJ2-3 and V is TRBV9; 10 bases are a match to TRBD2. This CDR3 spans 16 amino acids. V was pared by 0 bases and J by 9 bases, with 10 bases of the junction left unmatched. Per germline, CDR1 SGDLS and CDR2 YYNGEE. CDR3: CASSVDSGGALVTQYF. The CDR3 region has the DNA TGTGCCAGCAGCGTAGACAGCGGGGGGGCATTAGTCACGCAGTATTTT.

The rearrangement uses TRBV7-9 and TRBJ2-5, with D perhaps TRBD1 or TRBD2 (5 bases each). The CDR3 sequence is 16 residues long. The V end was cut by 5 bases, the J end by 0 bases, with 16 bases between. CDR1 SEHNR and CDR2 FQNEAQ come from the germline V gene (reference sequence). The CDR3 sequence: CASSPRDGEYQETQYF. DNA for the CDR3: TGTGCCAGCAGCCCAAGGGACGGGGAGTACCAAGAGACCCAGTACTTC.

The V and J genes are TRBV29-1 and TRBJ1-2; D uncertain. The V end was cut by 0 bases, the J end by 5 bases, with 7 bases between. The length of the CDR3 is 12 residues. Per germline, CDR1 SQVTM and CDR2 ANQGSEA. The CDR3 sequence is CSVEEGIYGYTF. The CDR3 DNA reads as TGCAGCGTTGAAGAGGGGATTTATGGCTACACCTTC.

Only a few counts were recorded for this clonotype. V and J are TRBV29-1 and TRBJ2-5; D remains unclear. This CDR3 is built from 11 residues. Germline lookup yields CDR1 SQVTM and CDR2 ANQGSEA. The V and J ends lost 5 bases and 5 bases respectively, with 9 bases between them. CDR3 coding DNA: TGCAGCGTTCCTCTTGTGGAGACCCAGTACTTC. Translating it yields CSVPLVETQYF.

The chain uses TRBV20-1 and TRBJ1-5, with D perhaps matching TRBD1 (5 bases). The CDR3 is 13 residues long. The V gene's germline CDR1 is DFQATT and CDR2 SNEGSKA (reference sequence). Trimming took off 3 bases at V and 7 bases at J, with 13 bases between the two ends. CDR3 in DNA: TGCAGTGCTAGCTTAGGGGCGCAGCAGCCCCAGCATTTT. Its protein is CSASLGAQQPQHF.

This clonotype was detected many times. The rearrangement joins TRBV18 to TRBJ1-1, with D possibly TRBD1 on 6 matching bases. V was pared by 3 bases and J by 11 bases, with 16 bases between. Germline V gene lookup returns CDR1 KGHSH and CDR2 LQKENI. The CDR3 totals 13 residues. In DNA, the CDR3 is TGTGCCAGCTCACCCTCGGACAGCCGAGGGGCTTTCTTT. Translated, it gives CASSPSDSRGAFF.

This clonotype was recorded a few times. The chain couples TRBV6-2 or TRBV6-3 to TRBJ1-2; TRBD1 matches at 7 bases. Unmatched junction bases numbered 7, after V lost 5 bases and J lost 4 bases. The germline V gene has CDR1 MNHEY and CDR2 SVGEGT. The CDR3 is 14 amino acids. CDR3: CASSTRQGPYGYTF. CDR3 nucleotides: TGTGCCAGCAGTACGCGACAGGGACCCTATGGCTACACCTTC.

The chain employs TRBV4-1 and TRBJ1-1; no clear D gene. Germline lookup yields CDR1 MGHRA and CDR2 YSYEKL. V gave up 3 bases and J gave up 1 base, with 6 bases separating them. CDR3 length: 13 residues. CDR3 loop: CASSHPQNTEAFF. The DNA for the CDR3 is TGCGCCAGCAGCCATCCTCAGAACACTGAAGCTTTCTTT.

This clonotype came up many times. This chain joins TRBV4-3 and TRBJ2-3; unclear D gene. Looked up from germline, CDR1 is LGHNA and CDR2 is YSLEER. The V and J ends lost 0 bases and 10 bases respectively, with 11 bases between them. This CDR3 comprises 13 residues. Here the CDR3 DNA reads TGCGCCAGCAGCCAAGATCACGGCCCTGCGCAGTATTTT. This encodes CASSQDHGPAQYF.

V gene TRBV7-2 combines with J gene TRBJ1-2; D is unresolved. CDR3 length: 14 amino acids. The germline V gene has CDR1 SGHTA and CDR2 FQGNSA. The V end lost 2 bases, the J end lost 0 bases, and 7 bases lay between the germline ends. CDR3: CASSLMPANYGYTF. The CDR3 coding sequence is TGTGCCAGCAGCTTAATGCCAGCTAACTATGGCTACACCTTC. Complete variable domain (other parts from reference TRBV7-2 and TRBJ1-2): GAGVSQSPSNKVTEKGKDVELRCDPISGHTALYWYRQSLGQGLEFLIYFQGNSAPDKSGLPSDRFSAERTGGSVSTLTIQRTQQEDSAVYLCASSLMPANYGYTFGSGTRLTVV.